This record covers a single T cell receptor (beta chain). The length of the CDR3 is 14 residues. Germline CDR1 is SGHTA and CDR2 is FQGTGA. V lost 2 bases, J lost 1 base, and 9 bases lay in between. The sample is drawn from a study of technical replicates of blood from a few donors. Clones were read by immunoSEQ multiplex PCR, and TCRdb kept only the in-frame ones, dropping some. The sample lists around 76,000 clones, around 90% occurring once. The receptor's source is a human donor in good health. The V gene is TRBV7-3, the J gene TRBJ2-7; D is unclear. Sequencing was carried out using T cells isolated from PBMCs. CDR3 protein: CASSLWATSYEQYF. The CDR3 DNA reads TGTGCCAGCAGCTTATGGGCCACTTCCTACGAGCAGTACTTC.